This T cell receptor beta chain was retrieved from a study of blood T cell repertoires in COVID-19. Study information: Both acute and convalescent COVID-19 samples were obtained from the United States, Italy and Spain. T cells, B-cell-depleted T cells, or PBMCs supplied cDNA or gDNA.

V was pared by 8 bases and J by 2 bases, with 6 bases of the junction left unmatched. The CDR3 contains 16 residues. The germline V gene has CDR1 MGHRA and CDR2 YSYEKL. This clone occurred many times. The authors' processing: Amplification of reference gene primers provided the estimated nucleated cell counts. The data were produced by immunoSEQ multiplex PCR, yet TCRdb's version contains in-frame clones alone and is incomplete. From that table come the V and J calls and clone size; the DNA was used to work out D and trimming. The sample consists of more than 300,000 clones, 70% to 90% of them appearing once. In Seattle, patients joined the study during active infection and were tracked longitudinally.

This TCR was sampled from a woman younger than 45 with COVID-19, enrolled during active disease. Sequenced sample: peripheral blood. The rearrangement links TRBV4-1 to TRBJ2-3; the match to TRBD2 covers 14 bases. The CDR3 DNA follows: TGCGCCAGCGGACTAGCGGGAGGACGTCACACAGATACGCAGTATTTT. Translating gives CASGLAGGRHTDTQYF.